This T cell receptor (beta chain) was captured by sequencing in a study of breast tumors, draining lymph nodes, adjacent tissues. Breast cancer patients provided tissue from their axillary draining lymph nodes. This clonotype has at least ten counts. In TCRdb, the multiplex PCR reads were re-called with MiXCR into one record per CDR3 protein. Of 200,000 to 300,000 distinct CDR3 sequences in the sample, 30% were seen once. CDR3 length: 17 residues. Germline V gene sequence: CDR1 LGHNA, CDR2 YNFKEQ. Deletions cut 0 bases from V and 5 bases from J, with 17 bases between. The chain couples TRBV4-2 to TRBJ2-1; maybe TRBD2 (5 bases). The receptor comes from a female donor with breast cancer. Some clones in this sample may be carry-over from other donors' samples. The sample consisted of axillary lymph node tissue. The chain's CDR3 is CASSQDPMGSFDNEQFF. Written as DNA, the CDR3 is TGTGCCAGCAGCCAAGATCCAATGGGGAGCTTCGACAATGAGCAGTTCTTC.